This record looks at one T cell receptor beta chain sequence and its context. With 3 bases clipped from V and 0 bases from J, the junction kept 1 base outside the gene matches. Germline-derived CDR1 and CDR2 are SGHAT and FQNNGV. The CDR3 is 14 amino acids. TCRdb keeps only in-frame clones here, not all; method: immunoSEQ multiplex PCR. The sample records some 120,000 clones, approximately 95% being singletons. This entry is derived from a study of cytomegalovirus exposure and HLA in healthy donors. The V and J genes are TRBV11-2 and TRBJ1-1; 7 nucleotides match TRBD1. Sequenced material: PBMCs. The sequence was collected from a man in his late teens or twenties in good health and CMV-seronegative. CDR3 protein: CASSLGQLNTEAFF. In DNA form, the CDR3 reads TGTGCCAGCAGCTTGGGACAGCTGAACACTGAAGCTTTCTTT.